The rows below give T cell receptor beta chains drawn from one sample of a study of patients and donors after allogeneic stem cell transplantation. TCRdb itself ran the RT-PCR reads through MiXCR, one entry per CDR3 protein. The sample shows over 150,000 distinct CDR3 sequences, 41% of them seen only once. The sample consisted of blood, either unsorted or a sorted T cell fraction (not recorded which). Receptors originate from a human donor who was either an allogeneic HSCT recipient or a stem cell or donor lymphocyte infusion donor (not recorded which). It is not recorded whose cells these are; they may come from a transplant donor. Each CDR3 is given with its conserved first and last residue.

j_call v_call cdr3_aa
TRBJ2-7 TRBV28 CASSFPGGSYEQYF
TRBJ2-1 TRBV6-5 CASSYYEGEGNEQFF
TRBJ1-1 TRBV5-1 CASSWRPEIMNTEAFF
TRBJ2-5 TRBV29-1 CSAKRQVETQYF
TRBJ2-1 TRBV5-1 CASSSGALLQWIYNEQFF
TRBJ1-2 TRBV12-3/TRBV12-4 CASSFGTANYGYTF
TRBJ1-4 TRBV20-1 CSAPPGAAEKLFF
TRBJ1-4 TRBV7-2 CASSLGQGGDEKLFF
TRBJ2-1 TRBV9 CASSPRTSNGDNEQFF
TRBJ1-1 TRBV12-1 CASSSQSRDRVVGYTEAFF
TRBJ2-6 TRBV10-3 CATLRSGANVLTF
TRBJ1-5 TRBV12-3/TRBV12-4 CASRYSDHQPQHF
TRBJ1-1 TRBV6-2/TRBV6-3 CASRVRGTMMNTEAFF
TRBJ1-2 TRBV29-1 CSVEVQADGYTF
TRBJ1-5 TRBV2 CASNREMAGNQPQHF
TRBJ2-1 TRBV2 CASKDRATSGSSYNEQFF
TRBJ2-1 TRBV6-5 CASSYSPRQSPHLYNEQFF
TRBJ2-1 TRBV3-1 CASSQDGTNTNEQFF
TRBJ1-1 TRBV12-3/TRBV12-4 CASSLRQGYEAFF
TRBJ1-2 TRBV20-1 CSAVLGGNYGYTF
TRBJ1-1 TRBV6-8 CASSPAGGGAANTEAFF
TRBJ2-1 TRBV6-2/TRBV6-3 CASGRSSYNEQFF
TRBJ2-1 TRBV2 CASSPGTGSSYNEQFF
TRBJ2-1 TRBV5-6 CASSLTDRLIEQFF
TRBJ1-2 TRBV2 CASSDGRPSSPF
TRBJ1-2 TRBV4-3 CASSQDVAATARGYGYTF
TRBJ2-1 TRBV4-2 CAGSQEGASGGPYNEQFF
TRBJ1-2 TRBV20-1 CSARDRVRRIGYTF
TRBJ1-2 TRBV18 CASSPGQGAGYTF
TRBJ1-5 TRBV12-3/TRBV12-4 CASTEGGNQPQHF
TRBJ2-5 TRBV7-8 CASSGRTDQETQYF
TRBJ1-1 TRBV11-2 CASSLMTGNTEAFF
TRBJ1-6 TRBV4-1 CASSQEDASSPLHF
TRBJ1-2 TRBV20-1 CSARDNRDRGYGYTF
TRBJ2-7 TRBV7-6 CASSQPGQGTHEQYF
TRBJ1-5 TRBV19 CASSSRVSAFNQPQHF
TRBJ1-4 TRBV5-1 CASSLTTGVREKLFF
TRBJ2-1 TRBV6-5 CASSYSGLEKGYNEQFF
TRBJ2-2 TRBV7-2 CASSSTLGGGTGELFF
TRBJ2-6 TRBV28 CASRRQVVTSGANVLTF
TRBJ1-1 TRBV7-9 CASSPTATEAFF
TRBJ1-1 TRBV29-1 CSGGTANTEAFF
TRBJ1-5 TRBV15 CATRREVGANSNQPQHF
TRBJ2-1 TRBV7-6 CASTERSRGKGVNEQFF
TRBJ2-7 TRBV9 CASSVEGTGGYEQYF